Given below is one T cell receptor beta chain in context. This sample stems from a study of blood T cells in healthy people across ages. Then a second PCR, running roughly 7 to 11 cycles, was carried out with a sample-barcoded 5' primer and a J-beta primer mix. Each cDNA molecule received a tag from a template-switch adaptor that had 12 random nucleotides. All samples yielded 2.5 million or more CDR3-containing paired-end reads. From the 5' RACE reads, TCRdb called clonotypes with MiXCR, one entry per CDR3 protein. The repertoire holds roughly 2 million distinct CDR3 sequences, around half seen once, with around 2.1% in the top ten. The V segment lost 1 base and the J segment 6 bases; nucleotides outside the gene matches: 5. The germline gives CDR1 MNHNS, CDR2 SASEGT. The length of the CDR3 is 15 residues.

This TCR derives from a woman aged 35 to 49 in good health. The rearrangement joins TRBV6-1 to TRBJ1-5; TRBD1 agrees at 8 bases. Source material: blood. The CDR3 loop is CASSEGGQGRQPQHF. CDR3 sequence (DNA): TGTGCCAGCAGTGAAGGAGGACAGGGCCGTCAGCCCCAGCATTTT.